The 8 T cell receptor beta chains reported below all come from one sample, sequenced in a study of neurological immune-mediated disorders. MiXCR, applied by TCRdb to the 5' RACE reads, yields one record per CDR3 protein. This sample has 120,000 or so distinct CDR3 sequences, with roughly 3.1% found just once. The sample comprised PBMCs. Receptors were obtained from a young woman with multiple sclerosis.

There are many counts of this clonotype. Written as DNA, the CDR3 is TGTGCCAGCAGCATATCCGGATCAGGGTCTGAAGCTTTCTTT. This encodes CASSISGSGSEAFF. The genes are TRBV9 and TRBJ1-1, with a weak D call TRBD1 (5 bases). Trimming removed 4 bases from V and 6 bases from J, with 16 bases in between. Germline V CDR1 and CDR2: SGDLS, YYNGEE. The CDR3 runs to 14 residues.

This clonotype was picked up many times. The V and J genes are TRBV20-1 and TRBJ1-1, with D possibly TRBD1 on 6 matching bases. The germline gives CDR1 DFQATT, CDR2 SNEGSKA (reference sequence). Trimming took off 1 base at V and 1 base at J, with 13 bases between the two ends. This CDR3 contains 15 residues. The chain's CDR3 is CSARALRGGNTEAFF. CDR3 sequence (DNA): TGCAGTGCTAGAGCCCTGAGAGGGGGGAACACTGAAGCTTTCTTT.

This clonotype was counted many times. The V and J genes are TRBV7-2 and TRBJ2-1, with TRBD1 matching 7 bases. Looked up from germline, CDR1 is SGHTA and CDR2 is FQGNSA. CDR3 length equals 17 residues. V lost 2 bases and J lost 6; bases outside the gene matches: 13. CDR3 in DNA: TGTGCCAGCAGCTTATTCCCGGACAGGCGTCGTGGCAATGAGCAGTTCTTC. Encoded protein: CASSLFPDRRRGNEQFF.

This clonotype showed up many times. The chain couples TRBV20-1 to TRBJ2-3, with a weak D call TRBD1 (5 bases). The CDR3 sequence is 15 residues long. Germline V gene data show CDR1 as DFQATT and CDR2 as SNEGSKA (reference sequence). Trimming removed 4 bases at V and 5 bases at J, with 19 bases between. For the CDR3, the DNA is TGCAGTGCTACCAGGGTAGAGGAGTTTGGAGATACGCAGTATTTT. Translation gives CSATRVEEFGDTQYF.

This clonotype was counted many times. The chain recombines TRBV6-1 with TRBJ2-7; D could derive from TRBD1 or TRBD2 (5 bases each). This CDR3 region has 14 residues. Trimming removed 0 bases at V and 4 bases at J, with 10 bases between. Germline assignment: CDR1 MNHNS and CDR2 SASEGT. The chain's CDR3 is CASSEAGTVYEQYF. The CDR3 DNA sequence: TGTGCCAGCAGTGAAGCGGGGACGGTTTACGAGCAGTACTTC.

This clonotype was found many times. The chain employs TRBV21-1 and TRBJ2-2; TRBD2 is taken as the D call from the table, unchecked against the DNA. TRBV21-1 is a listed pseudogene. The CDR3 runs 17 residues. The CDR3 DNA reads as TGTGCCAGCAGCAAAGGGGCTCGCGGGGGTAACACCGGGGAGCTGTTTTTT. Its translation: CASSKGARGGNTGELFF.

This clonotype occurred many times. The chain carries TRBV29-1 and TRBJ1-2; TRBD1 matches 11 bases. CDR3 length: 14 amino acids. After removal of 3 bases from V and 6 bases from J, the junction contained 6 bases not matched to a gene. Germline V gene sequence: CDR1 SQVTM, CDR2 ANQGSEA. The CDR3 loop is CSVEGTGGGDGYTF. The CDR3 coding sequence is TGCAGCGTTGAGGGGACAGGGGGAGGAGATGGCTACACCTTC.

In its sample, this clonotype was seen many times. The CDR3 sequence is CASSLGRGLASYNEQFF. The CDR3 DNA is TGTGCCAGCAGCTTAGGCCGGGGACTAGCGAGCTACAATGAGCAGTTCTTC. This rearrangement joins TRBV7-9 to TRBJ2-1; 10 nucleotides align to TRBD2. With V trimmed by 1 base and J by 3 bases, 6 bases remained unmatched. The V gene's germline CDR1 is SEHNR and CDR2 FQNEAQ (reference sequence). This CDR3 is built from 17 residues.